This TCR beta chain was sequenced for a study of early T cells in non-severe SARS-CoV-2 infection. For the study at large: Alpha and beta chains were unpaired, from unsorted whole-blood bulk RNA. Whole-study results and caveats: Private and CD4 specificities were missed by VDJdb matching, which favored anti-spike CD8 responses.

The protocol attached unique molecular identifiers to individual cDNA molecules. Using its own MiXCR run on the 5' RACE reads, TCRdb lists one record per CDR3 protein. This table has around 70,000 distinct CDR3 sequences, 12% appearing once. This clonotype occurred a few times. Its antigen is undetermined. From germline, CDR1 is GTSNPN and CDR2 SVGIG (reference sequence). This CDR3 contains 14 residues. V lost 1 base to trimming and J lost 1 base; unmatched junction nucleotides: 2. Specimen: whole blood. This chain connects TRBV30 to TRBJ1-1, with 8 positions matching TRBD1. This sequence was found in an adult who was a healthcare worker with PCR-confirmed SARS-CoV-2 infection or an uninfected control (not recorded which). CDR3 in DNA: TGTGCCTGGAGTGCCGGGACAGGGAACACTGAAGCTTTCTTT. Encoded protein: CAWSAGTGNTEAFF.